This T cell receptor beta chain was captured by sequencing in a study of cytomegalovirus exposure and HLA in healthy donors. Notes on the study in general: In vitro data verified a few CMV-associated chains as specific for CMV antigens. Generally TCR sequences proved uncommon, though certain public TCRs appeared in numerous donors. Overall, about 160 TCR beta chains were annotated as cytomegalovirus-associated.

The protocol was immunoSEQ multiplex PCR, while the TCRdb copy is restricted to in-frame clones and leaves out a portion. The table records 160,000 or so clones, just under 85% of them present only once. CDR3 length: 15 residues. Germline CDR1 is KGHSH and CDR2 is LQKENI. The V gene end was trimmed by 6 bases and the J gene end by 5 bases; junction bases not matched to a gene: 12. As to this clone: Its antigen remains unknown.

Sequenced sample: PBMCs. This TCR derives from a man aged 30 to 39 in good health and CMV-seropositive. The chain combines TRBV18 with TRBJ2-7, with 8 positions matching TRBD1. The CDR3 sequence: CASSPMTGAGNEQYF. The CDR3 DNA sequence: TGTGCCAGCTCGCCTATGACAGGGGCAGGAAACGAGCAGTACTTC.